A single sample is the source of the 21 T cell receptor beta chains below, sequenced in a study of human T cells and chemical hapten exposure. The time point denotes: patch test 2, 6 weeks after DPC sensitization. Treatment specified: therapeutic diphenylcyclopropenone sensitization with weekly scalp DPC. Each CDR3 protein is one row after TCRdb ran MiXCR on the RACE reads. The repertoire includes about 84,000 distinct CDR3 sequences, roughly 10% of them detected once, and roughly 2.4% sits in the top ten. The specimen was whole blood, collected in connection with sensitization to the hapten diphenylcyclopropenone (DPC). Receptor source: a woman aged 25 to 39 with alopecia areata. Some clones in this sample may be carry-over from other donors' samples.

CDR3 in amino acids: CASSPNRDNTGELFF. CDR3 DNA: TGTGCCAGCAGTCCTAACAGGGATAACACCGGGGAGCTGTTTTTT. The rearrangement joins TRBV28 to TRBJ2-2; the D gene is possibly TRBD1 (6 bases). The CDR3 has 15 amino acids. The V end was cut by 5 bases, the J end by 2 bases, with 12 bases between. Germline CDR1 is MDHEN and CDR2 is SYDVKM.

This clonotype was detected many times. The gene calls are TRBV12-3 or TRBV12-4 and TRBJ1-2, with D hard to call. V gave up 4 bases and J gave up 0 bases, with 9 bases separating them. The length of the CDR3 is 14 residues. This CDR3 reads CASSSPSTNYGYTF. The CDR3 bases are TGTGCCAGCAGTTCGCCCAGCACTAACTATGGCTACACCTTC.

This chain connects TRBV5-4 to TRBJ2-5; TRBD2 might be the D (6 bases). The ends were cut back, 3 bases at V and 6 bases at J, with 12 bases in the middle. This CDR3 is 13 amino acids long. CDR1 and CDR2 from the germline V gene are SGHNT and YYREEE (reference sequence). CDR3 bases: TGTGCCAGCAGCTCGGGACTGATAAAGACCCAGTACTTC. Protein: CASSSGLIKTQYF.

This clonotype was seen repeatedly, ten times or more. In nucleotides, the CDR3 is TGTGCCAGCAGCTTGGCGACTTTGAACACTGAAGCTTTCTTT. Protein sequence: CASSLATLNTEAFF. The rearrangement links TRBV5-6 to TRBJ1-1; D ambiguous. Germline CDR1 and CDR2: SGHDT and YYEEEE. This CDR3 is 14 amino acids long. V lost 0 bases, J lost 0 bases, and 6 bases lay in between.

This clonotype turned up a few times. V and J are TRBV7-9 and TRBJ1-6; D gene unclear. The V gene's germline CDR1 is SEHNR and CDR2 FQNEAQ (reference sequence). V was trimmed by 5 bases and J by 7 bases, leaving 15 bases between them. CDR3 size: 15 residues. The CDR3 DNA reads TGTGCCAGCAGCCAAGGACGGAGACCGAATTCACCCCTCCACTTT. It yields the protein CASSQGRRPNSPLHF.

This clonotype was detected only a few times. CDR3 sequence: CASSLRAIAGELFF. The CDR3 nucleotides read TGTGCCAGCAGCTTAAGGGCGATTGCCGGGGAGCTGTTTTTT. V and J are TRBV7-9 and TRBJ2-2; D gene uncertain. The germline V gene encodes CDR1 SEHNR and CDR2 FQNEAQ (reference sequence). The CDR3 loop spans 14 amino acids. V was trimmed by 2 bases and J by 6 bases, leaving 10 bases between them. Full variable domain (outside the CDR3, taken from reference TRBV7-9 and TRBJ2-2): DTGVSQNPRHKITKRGQNVTFRCDPISEHNRLYWYRQTLGQGPEFLTYFQNEAQLEKSRLLSDRFSAERPKGSFSTLEIQRTEQGDSAMYLCASSLRAIAGELFFGEGSRLTVL.

This clonotype was observed at least ten times. This chain uses TRBV29-1 with TRBJ2-3; a weak D match, TRBD2 (5 bases). The V end lost 8 bases, the J end lost 0 bases, and 12 bases lay between the germline ends. This CDR3 contains 13 residues. Germline values: CDR1 SQVTM, CDR2 ANQGSEA. The CDR3 spells CSSDFRSTDTQYF. Written as DNA, the CDR3 is TGCAGCTCGGACTTCCGAAGCACAGATACGCAGTATTTT.

This clonotype has a count of ten or more. The V and J genes are TRBV29-1 and TRBJ1-4; 8 bases match TRBD1. After removal of 7 bases from V and 3 bases from J, the junction contained 4 bases not matched to a gene. In germline, CDR1 is SQVTM, CDR2 ANQGSEA. The CDR3 loop spans 13 amino acids. The CDR3 reads CSAYRGSNEKLFF. The CDR3, as DNA: TGCAGCGCCTACAGGGGGTCTAATGAAAAACTGTTTTTT.

The J gene is TRBJ2-2, the V gene TRBV9; no clear D. The V gene's germline CDR1 is SGDLS and CDR2 YYNGEE. V was pared by 4 bases and J by 5 bases, with 9 bases between. The CDR3 length is 13 residues. The CDR3 spells CASSPRLTGELFF. The DNA of the CDR3 is TGTGCCAGCAGCCCTCGGCTGACCGGGGAGCTGTTTTTT.

In its sample, this clonotype was seen many times. The gene calls are TRBV5-1 and TRBJ2-7, with 8 bases fitting TRBD2. Germline V gene sequence: CDR1 SGHRS, CDR2 YFSETQ. With 5 bases clipped from V and 3 bases from J, the junction kept 4 bases outside the gene matches. CDR3 length: 13 amino acids. In nucleotides, the CDR3 is TGCGCCAGCAGTACAGCGGGGGACTACGAGCAGTACTTC. Protein sequence: CASSTAGDYEQYF. The entire variable domain, with the rest obtained from reference TRBV5-1 and TRBJ2-7, is as follows: KAGVTQTPRYLIKTRGQQVTLSCSPISGHRSVSWYQQTPGQGLQFLFEYFSETQRNKGNFPGRFSGRQFSNSRSEMNVSTLELGDSALYLCASSTAGDYEQYFGPGTRLTVT.

The chain is built from TRBV11-1 and TRBJ2-3, with D possibly matching TRBD2 (6 bases). Between the trimmed V and J ends, which lost 0 bases and 2 bases, there was a span of 12 bases. Germline-derived CDR1 and CDR2 are SGHAT and FQDESV (reference sequence). The CDR3 has 16 amino acids. This CDR3 reads CASSLAAGTLTDTQYF. The CDR3 DNA sequence: TGTGCCAGCAGCTTAGCGGCGGGGACCCTCACAGATACGCAGTATTTT.

The chain is built from TRBV27 and TRBJ2-5; D possibly corresponds to TRBD1 (5 bases). Germline V lookup: CDR1 MNHEY, CDR2 SMNVEV (reference sequence). This CDR3 is built from 15 residues. V gave up 1 base and J gave up 2 bases, with 11 bases separating them. CDR3 sequence (DNA): TGTGCCAGCAGTTTATGGGGCGACACTCAAGAGACCCAGTACTTC. Its translation is CASSLWGDTQETQYF.

This clonotype was picked up many times. J is TRBJ2-1 and V is TRBV6-2 or TRBV6-3; 9 nucleotides agree with TRBD2. Germline V gene lookup returns CDR1 MNHEY and CDR2 SVGEGT. After removal of 4 bases from V and 9 bases from J, the junction contained 10 bases not matched to a gene. This CDR3 region has 15 residues. The CDR3 region is CASSLTSGEGSEQFF. CDR3 nucleotides: TGTGCCAGCAGTTTGACTAGCGGAGAGGGGAGTGAGCAGTTCTTC.

This clonotype was detected ten times or more. The rearrangement uses TRBV3-1 and TRBJ2-1; D is ambiguous. The germline V gene has CDR1 LGHDT and CDR2 YNNKEL (reference sequence). This CDR3 spans 17 amino acids. Trimming shortened V by 1 base and J by 2 bases, and 15 bases separated the two germline ends. Here the CDR3 reads CASSQVITHDPYNEQFF. The CDR3 DNA reads as TGTGCCAGCAGCCAAGTAATAACTCACGACCCCTACAATGAGCAGTTCTTC.

This clonotype has ten or more counts. The chain has TRBV6-2 or TRBV6-3 and TRBJ2-3, with 7 bases fitting TRBD2. V dropped 7 bases and J dropped 2; count of bases not matched to a gene: 6. The germline V gene encodes CDR1 MNHEY and CDR2 SVGEGT. The CDR3 covers 14 residues. The CDR3 sequence is CASTPGTNTDTQYF. CDR3 DNA sequence: TGTGCCAGCACTCCGGGGACTAACACAGATACGCAGTATTTT.

This clonotype was recorded at least ten times. The chain uses TRBV12-3 or TRBV12-4 and TRBJ1-2; tentative D call: TRBD1 (5 bases). Trimming stripped 4 bases from V and 4 bases from J, with 16 bases between. The CDR3 extends over 15 amino acids. This CDR3 reads CASSSWVGESYGYTF. The CDR3 nucleotides are TGTGCCAGCAGTTCTTGGGTGGGGGAGTCCTATGGCTACACCTTC.

This clonotype was recorded at least ten times. V gene TRBV4-3 combines with J gene TRBJ2-3; possible D gene TRBD2, 6 bases. V was clipped by 1 base and J by 1 base, with 12 bases between them. The CDR3 loop spans 16 amino acids. Germline CDR1 reads LGHNA; CDR2 reads YSLEER. The CDR3 loop reads CASSQVTSLGTDTQYF. CDR3 nucleotides: TGCGCCAGCAGCCAAGTAACTAGCTTAGGCACAGATACGCAGTATTTT.

This clonotype has a handful of counts. The gene calls are TRBV28 and TRBJ1-1; no firm D call. V lost 2 bases and J lost 8, with 15 bases in between. CDR3 length: 14 amino acids. Germline assignment: CDR1 MDHEN and CDR2 SYDVKM. The CDR3 DNA follows: TGTGCCAGCAGTTTAAGACTCAGACCGGGGGAAGCTTTCTTT. As protein: CASSLRLRPGEAFF.

This clonotype has at least ten counts. The rearrangement links TRBV5-1 to TRBJ1-5, with 8 positions matching TRBD1. CDR1 is SGHRS, CDR2 YFSETQ, per germline. This CDR3 spans 13 amino acids. With 2 bases clipped from V and 8 bases from J, the junction kept 3 bases outside the gene matches. As DNA, the CDR3 is TGCGCCAGCAGCTTAACAGGGGGAGAGCCCCAGCATTTT. It yields the protein CASSLTGGEPQHF.

Comment on this clonotype: A read error may be the cause here, since a much bigger clone is one base away. The chain combines TRBV5-5 with TRBJ2-1; D possibly corresponds to TRBD1 (5 bases). Trimming removed 1 base at V and 9 bases at J, with 17 bases between. Germline CDR1 is SGHKS and CDR2 is YYEKEE (reference sequence). The CDR3 contains 15 residues. CDR3 nucleotides: TGTGCCAGCAGCTTGAGGTCCGGACATGTTGGTGAGCAGTTCTTC. Its translation: CASSLRSGHVGEQFF.

This clonotype was observed at least ten times. The genes are TRBV4-1 and TRBJ1-2, with a possible D match to TRBD1 (6 bases). The CDR3 is made up of 13 amino acids. Germline V lookup: CDR1 MGHRA, CDR2 YSYEKL. Trimming shortened V by 6 bases and J by 2 bases, and 10 bases separated the two germline ends. As DNA, the CDR3 is TGCGCCAGCAGTCAAACAGGGAACTATGGCTACACCTTC. This translates into CASSQTGNYGYTF.